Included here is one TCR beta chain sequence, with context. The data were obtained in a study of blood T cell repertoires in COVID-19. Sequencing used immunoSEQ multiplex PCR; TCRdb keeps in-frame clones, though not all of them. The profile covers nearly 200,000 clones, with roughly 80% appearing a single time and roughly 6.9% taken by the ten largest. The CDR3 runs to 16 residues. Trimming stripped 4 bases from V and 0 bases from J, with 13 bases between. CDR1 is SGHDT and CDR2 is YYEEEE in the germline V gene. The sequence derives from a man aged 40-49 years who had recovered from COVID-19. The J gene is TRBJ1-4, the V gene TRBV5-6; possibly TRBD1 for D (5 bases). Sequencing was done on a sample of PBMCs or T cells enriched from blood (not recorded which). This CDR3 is CASSALAGATNEKLFF. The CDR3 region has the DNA TGTGCCAGCAGCGCGCTCGCGGGGGCAACTAATGAAAAACTGTTTTTT.